The clone carrying this T cell receptor (beta chain) was counted only a few times. Healthy Caucasian donors formed the entire cohort. These data are taken from a study of identical twins. TCRdb recomputed calls from the 5' RACE reads with MiXCR, one row per CDR3 protein. Of a few hundred thousand distinct CDR3 sequences listed, approximately 14% are singletons. There are 15 residues in the CDR3. This sample was also put to use in a study of yellow fever vaccine responses in identical twins.

The sequenced sample consisted of CD4+ T cells sorted from blood. The rearrangement uses TRBV21-1 and TRBJ2-5; the DNA was not compared with TRBD1, the D call given in the table. TRBV21-1 is described as a pseudogene. This clonotype was sampled from a young woman in good health. The CDR3 DNA follows: TGTGCCAGCATTACCACCCGGAGCAATCAAGAGACCCAGTACTTC. Amino acids: CASITTRSNQETQYF.